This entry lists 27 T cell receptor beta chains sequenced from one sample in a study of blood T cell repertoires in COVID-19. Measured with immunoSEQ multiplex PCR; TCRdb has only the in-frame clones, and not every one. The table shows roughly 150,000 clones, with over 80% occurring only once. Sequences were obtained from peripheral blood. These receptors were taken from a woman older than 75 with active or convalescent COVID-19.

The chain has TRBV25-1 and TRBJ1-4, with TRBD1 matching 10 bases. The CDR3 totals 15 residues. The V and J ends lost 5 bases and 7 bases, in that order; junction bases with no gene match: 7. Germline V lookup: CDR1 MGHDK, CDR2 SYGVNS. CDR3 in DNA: TGTGCCAGCAGTATTTCCGGGACAGGGGTTGAAAAACTGTTTTTT. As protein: CASSISGTGVEKLFF.

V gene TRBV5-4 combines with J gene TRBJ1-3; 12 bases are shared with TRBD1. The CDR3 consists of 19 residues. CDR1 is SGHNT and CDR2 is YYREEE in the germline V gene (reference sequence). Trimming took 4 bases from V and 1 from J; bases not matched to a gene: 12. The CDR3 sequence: CASSPTPGQGARSGNTIYF. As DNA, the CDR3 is TGTGCCAGCAGCCCAACACCGGGACAGGGGGCGCGTTCTGGAAACACCATATATTTT. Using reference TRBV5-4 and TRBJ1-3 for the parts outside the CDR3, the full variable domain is ETGVTQSPTHLIKTRGQQVTLRCSSQSGHNTVSWYQQALGQGPQFIFQYYREEENGRGNFPPRFSGLQFPNYSSELNVNALELDDSALYLCASSPTPGQGARSGNTIYFGEGSWLTVV.

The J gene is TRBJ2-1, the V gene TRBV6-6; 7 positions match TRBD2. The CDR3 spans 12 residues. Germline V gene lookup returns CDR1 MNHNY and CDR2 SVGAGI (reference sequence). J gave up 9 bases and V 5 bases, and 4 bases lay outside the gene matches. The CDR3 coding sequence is TGTGCCAGCAGTAGGACTAGTTCTGAGCAGTTCTTC. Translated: CASSRTSSEQFF.

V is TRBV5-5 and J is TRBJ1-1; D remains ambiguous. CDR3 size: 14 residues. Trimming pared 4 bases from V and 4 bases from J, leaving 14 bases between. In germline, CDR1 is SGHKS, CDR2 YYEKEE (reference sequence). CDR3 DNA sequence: TGTGCCAGCAGCAATAGCTTGGGTGGCACTGAAGCTTTCTTT. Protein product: CASSNSLGGTEAFF.

CDR3 sequence: CASAPLHGNEQFF. The CDR3 DNA follows: TGTGCCAGCGCTCCTCTTCACGGTAATGAGCAGTTCTTC. J is TRBJ2-1 and V is TRBV6-5; no firm D call. The CDR3 has 13 amino acids. Germline V gene sequence: CDR1 MNHEY, CDR2 SVGAGI. Trimming shortened V by 8 bases and J by 7 bases, and 15 bases separated the two germline ends.

The DNA for the CDR3 is TGTGCCAGCCGTGTGGGAGGGGGAATTAGGAACACTGAAGCTTTCTTT. This sequence encodes CASRVGGGIRNTEAFF. This chain connects TRBV28 to TRBJ1-1, with D possibly matching TRBD1 (6 bases). This CDR3 spans 16 amino acids. The germline gives CDR1 MDHEN, CDR2 SYDVKM. V lost 8 bases and J 1 base, leaving 20 bases between the germline ends.

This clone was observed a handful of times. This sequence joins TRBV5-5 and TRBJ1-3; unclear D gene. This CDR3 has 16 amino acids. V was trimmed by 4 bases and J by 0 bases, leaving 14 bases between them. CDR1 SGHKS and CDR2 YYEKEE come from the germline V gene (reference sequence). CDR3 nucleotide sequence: TGTGCCAGCAGCCCTTCTGGCGGCCGCTCTGGAAACACCATATATTTT. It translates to CASSPSGGRSGNTIYF.

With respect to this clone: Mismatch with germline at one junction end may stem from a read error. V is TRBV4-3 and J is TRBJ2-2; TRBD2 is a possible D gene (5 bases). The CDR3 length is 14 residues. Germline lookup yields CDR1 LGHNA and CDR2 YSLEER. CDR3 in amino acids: CASSQDVNTGEPFF. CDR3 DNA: TGCGCCAGCAGCCAAGATGTCAACACCGGGGAGCCGTTTTTT.

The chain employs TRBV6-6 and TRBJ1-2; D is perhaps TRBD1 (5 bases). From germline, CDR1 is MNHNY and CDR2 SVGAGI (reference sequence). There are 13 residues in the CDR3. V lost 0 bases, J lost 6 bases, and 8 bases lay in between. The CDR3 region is CASSYSGVDGYTF. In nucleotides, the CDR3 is TGTGCCAGCAGTTACTCAGGGGTTGATGGCTACACCTTC.

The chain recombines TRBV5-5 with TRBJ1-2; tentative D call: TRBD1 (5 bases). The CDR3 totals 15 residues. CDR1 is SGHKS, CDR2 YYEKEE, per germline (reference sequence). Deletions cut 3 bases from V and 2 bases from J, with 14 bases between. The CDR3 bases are TGTGCCAGCAGCTCCCCTCAGGGCGTGAACTATGGCTACACCTTC. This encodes CASSSPQGVNYGYTF.

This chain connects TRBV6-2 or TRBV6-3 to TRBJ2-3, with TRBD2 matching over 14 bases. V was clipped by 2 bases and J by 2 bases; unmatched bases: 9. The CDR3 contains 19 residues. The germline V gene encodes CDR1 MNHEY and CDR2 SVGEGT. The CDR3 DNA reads TGTGCCAGCAGTTACCCTCCTGGGACTAGCGGGGGCCTCACAGATACGCAGTATTTT. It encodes CASSYPPGTSGGLTDTQYF.

Here the CDR3 DNA reads TGTGCCAGCAGCCCCAACAGTGCGGGACAGGGGAAGGGTTGGCAGTACTTC. Protein: CASSPNSAGQGKGWQYF. The chain recombines TRBV7-2 with TRBJ2-7, with 10 bases lining up with TRBD1. CDR3 size: 17 residues. V lost 5 bases, J lost 9 bases, and 19 bases stayed unmatched. The germline V gene encodes CDR1 SGHTA and CDR2 FQGNSA.

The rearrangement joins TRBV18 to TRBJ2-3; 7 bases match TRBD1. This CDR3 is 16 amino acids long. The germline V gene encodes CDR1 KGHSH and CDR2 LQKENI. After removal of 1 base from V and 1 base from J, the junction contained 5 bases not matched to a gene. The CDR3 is CASSPQGAMGTDTQYF. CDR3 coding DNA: TGTGCCAGCTCACCACAGGGGGCAATGGGCACAGATACGCAGTATTTT.

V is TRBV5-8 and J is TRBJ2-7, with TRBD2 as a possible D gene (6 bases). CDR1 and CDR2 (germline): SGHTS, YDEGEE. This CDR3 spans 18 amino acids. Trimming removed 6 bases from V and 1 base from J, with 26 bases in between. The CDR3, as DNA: TGTGCCAGCACCCCTCCCCGGAGGGAGAGTATAGGGTCCTACGAGCAGTACTTC. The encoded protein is CASTPPRRESIGSYEQYF.

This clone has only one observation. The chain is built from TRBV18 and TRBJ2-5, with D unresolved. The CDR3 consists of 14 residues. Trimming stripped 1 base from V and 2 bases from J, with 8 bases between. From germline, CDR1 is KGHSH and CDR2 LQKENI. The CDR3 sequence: CASSPRVQQETQYF. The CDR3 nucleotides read TGTGCCAGCTCACCACGGGTACAGCAAGAGACCCAGTACTTC.

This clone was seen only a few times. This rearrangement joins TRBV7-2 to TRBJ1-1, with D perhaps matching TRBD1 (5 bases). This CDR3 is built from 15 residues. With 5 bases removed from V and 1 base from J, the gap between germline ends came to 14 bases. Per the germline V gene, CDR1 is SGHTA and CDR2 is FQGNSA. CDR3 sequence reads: CASSKVRGKNTEAFF. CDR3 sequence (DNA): TGTGCCAGCAGCAAGGTCCGGGGGAAGAACACTGAAGCTTTCTTT. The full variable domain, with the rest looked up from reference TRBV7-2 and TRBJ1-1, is GAGVSQSPSNKVTEKGKDVELRCDPISGHTALYWYRQSLGQGLEFLIYFQGNSAPDKSGLPSDRFSAERTGGSVSTLTIQRTQQEDSAVYLCASSKVRGKNTEAFFGQGTRLTVV.

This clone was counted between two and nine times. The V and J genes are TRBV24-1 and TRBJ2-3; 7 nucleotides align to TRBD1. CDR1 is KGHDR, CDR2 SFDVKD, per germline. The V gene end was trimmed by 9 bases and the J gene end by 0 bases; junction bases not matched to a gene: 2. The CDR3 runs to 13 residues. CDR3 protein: CATGTASTDTQYF. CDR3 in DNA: TGTGCCACCGGGACAGCTAGCACAGATACGCAGTATTTT.

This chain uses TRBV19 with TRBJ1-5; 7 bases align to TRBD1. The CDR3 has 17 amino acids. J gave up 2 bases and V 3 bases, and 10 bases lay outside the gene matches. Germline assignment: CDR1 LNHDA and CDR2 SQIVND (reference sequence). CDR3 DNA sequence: TGTGCCAGTAGTATGGATATCCGGGACAGACGCAATCAGCCCCAGCATTTT. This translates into CASSMDIRDRRNQPQHF.

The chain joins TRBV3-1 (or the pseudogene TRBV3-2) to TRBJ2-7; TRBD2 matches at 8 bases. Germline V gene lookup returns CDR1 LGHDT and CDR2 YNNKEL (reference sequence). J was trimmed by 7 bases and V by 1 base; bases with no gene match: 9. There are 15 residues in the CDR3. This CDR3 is CASSQGTSPREEQYF. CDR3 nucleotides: TGTGCCAGCAGCCAAGGGACTAGCCCAAGAGAGGAGCAGTACTTC.

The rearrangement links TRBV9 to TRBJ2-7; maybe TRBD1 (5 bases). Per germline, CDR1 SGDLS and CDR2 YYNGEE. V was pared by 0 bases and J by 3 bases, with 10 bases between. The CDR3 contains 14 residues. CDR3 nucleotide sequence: TGTGCCAGCAGCGTAGGGGGCGGATACTACGAGCAGTACTTC. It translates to CASSVGGGYYEQYF.

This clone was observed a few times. The DNA for the CDR3 is TGCAGCGTTGATAAGACAGGGGCGATGAACACTGAAGCTTTCTTT. Protein sequence: CSVDKTGAMNTEAFF. This rearrangement joins TRBV29-1 to TRBJ1-1, with 8 bases lining up with TRBD1. Germline CDR1 and CDR2: SQVTM and ANQGSEA. V dropped 3 bases and J dropped 0; count of bases not matched to a gene: 6. The CDR3 totals 15 residues.

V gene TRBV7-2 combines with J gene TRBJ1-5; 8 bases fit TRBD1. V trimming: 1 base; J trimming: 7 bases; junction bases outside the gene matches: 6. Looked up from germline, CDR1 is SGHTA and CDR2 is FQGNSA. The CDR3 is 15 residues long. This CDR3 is CASSLEGTGGQPQHF. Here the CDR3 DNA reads TGTGCCAGCAGCTTAGAGGGGACAGGAGGGCAGCCCCAGCATTTT.

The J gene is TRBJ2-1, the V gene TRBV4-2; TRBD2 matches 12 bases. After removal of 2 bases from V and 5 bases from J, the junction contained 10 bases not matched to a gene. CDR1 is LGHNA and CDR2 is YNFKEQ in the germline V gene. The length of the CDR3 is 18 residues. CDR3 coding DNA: TGTGCCAGCAGCCAAAGCCGGACTAGCGGGGCTTTAAACAATGAGCAGTTCTTC. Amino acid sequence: CASSQSRTSGALNNEQFF.

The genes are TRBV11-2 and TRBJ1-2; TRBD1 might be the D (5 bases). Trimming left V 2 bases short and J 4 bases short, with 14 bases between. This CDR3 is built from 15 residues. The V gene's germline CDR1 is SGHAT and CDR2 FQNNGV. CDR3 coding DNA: TGTGCCAGCAGCTTATACGGGGGAATGGGCTATGGCTACACCTTC. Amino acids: CASSLYGGMGYGYTF.

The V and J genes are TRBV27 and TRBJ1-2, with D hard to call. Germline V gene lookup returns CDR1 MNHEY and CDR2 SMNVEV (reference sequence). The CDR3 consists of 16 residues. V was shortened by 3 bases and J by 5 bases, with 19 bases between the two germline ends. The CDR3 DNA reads TGTGCCAGCAGTTTGAACCCCGGCGGCGAATGGTATGGCTACACCTTC. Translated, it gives CASSLNPGGEWYGYTF.

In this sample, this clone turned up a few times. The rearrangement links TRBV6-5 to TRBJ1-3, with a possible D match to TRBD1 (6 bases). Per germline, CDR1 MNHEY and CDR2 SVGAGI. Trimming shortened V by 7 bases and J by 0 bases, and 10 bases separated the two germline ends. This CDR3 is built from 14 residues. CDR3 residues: CASKEQGSGNTIYF. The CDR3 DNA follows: TGTGCCAGCAAGGAACAGGGCTCTGGAAACACCATATATTTT.

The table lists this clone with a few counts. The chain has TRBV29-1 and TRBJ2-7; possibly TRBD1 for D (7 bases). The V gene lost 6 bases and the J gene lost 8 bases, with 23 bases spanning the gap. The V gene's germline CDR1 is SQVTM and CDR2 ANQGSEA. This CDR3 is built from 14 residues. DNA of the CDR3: TGCAGCGTCCTAGACTCGAACAGGGGAGGTAAGCAGTACTTC. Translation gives CSVLDSNRGGKQYF.